A single sample is the source of the 23 T cell receptor beta chains below, sequenced in a study of control samples from healthy donors and cancer patients. Sequencing was performed with immunoSEQ multiplex PCR; in TCRdb, only in-frame clones are kept and a portion is missing. This sample has 70,000 to 75,000 clones; approximately 89% occur once, and the top ten carry around 20%. The sequenced sample consisted of PBMCs. These receptors all stem from a man aged 60-69 years with lung cancer.

The DNA for the CDR3 is TGTGCCAGCGGTCGGCGGGGGGACACAGATACGCAGTATTTT. Protein product: CASGRRGDTDTQYF. This chain uses TRBV27 with TRBJ2-3, with 8 nucleotides matching TRBD2. From germline, CDR1 is MNHEY and CDR2 SMNVEV (reference sequence). This CDR3 comprises 14 residues. V was clipped by 8 bases and J by 2 bases; unmatched bases: 6.

The CDR3 here is CASSADSYINYGYTF. In DNA, the CDR3 is TGTGCCAGTAGTGCCGACAGCTATATCAACTATGGCTACACCTTC. The chain employs TRBV19 and TRBJ1-2; a weak D match, TRBD1 (5 bases). The CDR3 sequence is 15 residues long. V lost 5 bases, J lost 2 bases, and 15 bases lay in between. The germline gives CDR1 LNHDA, CDR2 SQIVND (reference sequence).

The chain has TRBV6-5 and TRBJ2-1; D perhaps matches TRBD2 (6 bases). V lost 6 bases, J lost 8 bases, and 20 bases lay in between. Germline loops: CDR1 MNHEY, CDR2 SVGAGI. The CDR3 is made up of 15 amino acids. Here the CDR3 reads CASRPGDSRLDEQFF. The CDR3 DNA sequence: TGTGCCAGCAGGCCTGGGGACTCACGGCTCGATGAGCAGTTCTTC.

With respect to this clone: Mismatch with germline at one junction end may stem from a read error. V and J are TRBV5-1 and TRBJ1-6; 7 bases line up with TRBD1. Looked up from germline, CDR1 is SGHRS and CDR2 is YFSETQ. The length of the CDR3 is 14 residues. DNA of the CDR3: TGCGTCAGCAGTAAAACAGGGGACGCATCACCCCTCCACTTT. Encoded protein: CVSSKTGDASPLHF.

With respect to this clone: The junction differs from germline at one of its ends, possibly a read error. The chain uses TRBV7-2 and TRBJ2-1; D is possibly TRBD1 (6 bases). Germline CDR1 reads SGHTA; CDR2 reads FQGNSA. The CDR3 contains 13 residues. The CDR3 sequence: CASRLGGSNEQFF. The CDR3 bases are TGTGCCAGCAGATTAGGGGGTAGCAATGAGCAGTTCTTC.

The gene calls are TRBV7-9 and TRBJ1-5; 7 bases align to TRBD1. Germline V gene lookup returns CDR1 SEHNR and CDR2 FQNEAQ (reference sequence). Trimming at V came to 8 bases and at J to 2 bases, leaving 3 bases not matched to a gene. The CDR3 consists of 13 residues. CDR3 sequence (DNA): TGTGCCAGCGCCGGACAGGGCAATCAGCCCCAGCATTTT. It codes for CASAGQGNQPQHF. The variable domain in full, with the rest retrieved from reference TRBV7-9 and TRBJ1-5, is DTGVSQNPRHKITKRGQNVTFRCDPISEHNRLYWYRQTLGQGPEFLTYFQNEAQLEKSRLLSDRFSAERPKGSFSTLEIQRTEQGDSAMYLCASAGQGNQPQHFGDGTRLSIL.

This clone was recorded only once. This rearrangement joins TRBV24-1 to TRBJ2-2; no clear D. The CDR3 has 15 amino acids. The germline V and J ends were trimmed by 2 bases and 3 bases, with 9 bases remaining between them. From germline, CDR1 is KGHDR and CDR2 SFDVKD. The CDR3 is CATSDWRSDTGELFF. The CDR3 DNA reads TGTGCCACCAGTGATTGGCGTTCGGACACCGGGGAGCTGTTTTTT.

The chain links TRBV6-5 to TRBJ1-2, with D tentatively TRBD1 (5 bases). The V gene lost 5 bases and the J gene lost 7 bases, with 8 bases spanning the gap. The length of the CDR3 is 11 residues. Per germline, CDR1 MNHEY and CDR2 SVGAGI. CDR3 amino acids: CASSQGSGYTF. The CDR3 region has the DNA TGTGCCAGCAGTCAGGGATCTGGCTACACCTTC.

The chain has TRBV7-2 and TRBJ1-4; TRBD1 matches 10 bases. Per the germline V gene, CDR1 is SGHTA and CDR2 is FQGNSA. The CDR3 is 16 residues long. V lost 2 bases and J lost 5; bases outside the gene matches: 5. The CDR3: CASSLNRQGANEKLFF. In nucleotides, the CDR3 is TGTGCCAGCAGCTTAAACAGACAGGGGGCGAATGAAAAACTGTTTTTT.

The chain links TRBV18 to TRBJ2-1, with 9 bases fitting TRBD1. CDR1 KGHSH and CDR2 LQKENI come from the germline V gene. V was pared by 3 bases and J by 4 bases, with 4 bases of the junction left unmatched. The CDR3 has 15 amino acids. The CDR3 region is CASSPDRGTYNEQFF. CDR3 nucleotides: TGTGCCAGCTCACCGGACAGGGGCACTTACAATGAGCAGTTCTTC.

V is TRBV4-2 and J is TRBJ2-2, with D uncertain. The CDR3 consists of 14 residues. V was shortened by 4 bases and J by 6 bases, with 12 bases between the two germline ends. CDR1 is LGHNA and CDR2 is YNFKEQ in the germline V gene. The CDR3: CASSPLRISGELFF. Here the CDR3 DNA reads TGTGCCAGCAGCCCTCTCCGGATCTCCGGGGAGCTGTTTTTT.

The chain couples TRBV11-3 to TRBJ1-2; 9 bases are a match to TRBD1. The J segment lost 4 bases and the V segment lost 10 bases, leaving 7 bases of the junction unmatched. The CDR3 has 13 amino acids. The germline V gene has CDR1 SGHNT and CDR2 YENEEA. The DNA of the CDR3 is TGTGCCACCGACACAGGGGGCGGCTATGGCTACACCTTC. Translated, it gives CATDTGGGYGYTF.

The J gene is TRBJ1-2, the V gene TRBV7-9; D call uncertain. Germline V gives CDR1 SEHNR, CDR2 FQNEAQ (reference sequence). This CDR3 is built from 13 residues. Trimming pared 5 bases from V and 8 bases from J, leaving 15 bases between. The CDR3: CASSPREGAGYTF. DNA of the CDR3: TGTGCCAGCAGCCCCCGAGAGGGAGCCGGCTACACCTTC.

The J gene is TRBJ1-2, the V gene TRBV3-1 (or the pseudogene TRBV3-2); D might be TRBD1 (6 bases). V was clipped by 4 bases and J by 1 base, with 10 bases between them. The CDR3 is 14 amino acids. Per germline, CDR1 LGHDT and CDR2 YNNKEL (reference sequence). CDR3 bases: TGTGCCAGCAGCCTCATCAGGGGTAACTATGGCTACACCTTC. This encodes CASSLIRGNYGYTF.

V gene TRBV4-2 combines with J gene TRBJ1-2; D not resolved. CDR1 is LGHNA and CDR2 is YNFKEQ in the germline V gene. This CDR3 spans 16 amino acids. V gave up 0 bases and J gave up 7 bases, with 18 bases separating them. Here the CDR3 reads CASSQDRAPQRGGYTF. The CDR3 coding sequence is TGTGCCAGCAGCCAAGATCGGGCCCCTCAAAGAGGTGGCTACACCTTC.

The genes are TRBV30 and TRBJ2-6; TRBD1 matches 9 bases. CDR3 size: 15 residues. V gave up 8 bases and J gave up 3 bases; unmatched junction bases: 8. Per the germline V gene, CDR1 is GTSNPN and CDR2 is SVGIG (reference sequence). DNA for the CDR3: TGTGCCGGTAAACAGGGGGCGGGTGGGGCCAACGTCCTGACTTTC. Protein product: CAGKQGAGGANVLTF. The full variable domain, completed using reference TRBV30 and TRBJ2-6, is SQTIHQWPATLVQPVGSPLSLECTVEGTSNPNLYWYRQAAGRGLQLLFYSVGIGQISSEVPQNLSASRPQDRQFILSSKKLLLSDSGFYLCAGKQGAGGANVLTFGAGSRLTVL.

The genes are TRBV7-3 and TRBJ1-2; TRBD1 matches at 8 bases. CDR3 length: 16 residues. The V gene end was trimmed by 2 bases and the J gene end by 6 bases; junction bases not matched to a gene: 11. Germline assignment: CDR1 SGHTA and CDR2 FQGTGA. In nucleotides, the CDR3 is TGTGCCAGCAGCTTACAGGGGGCTAGCTACGGGAATGGCTACACCTTC. Its protein is CASSLQGASYGNGYTF.

The chain carries TRBV5-1 and TRBJ1-1, with a possible D match to TRBD1 (6 bases). Germline-derived CDR1 and CDR2 are SGHRS and YFSETQ. With 4 bases removed from V and 5 bases from J, the gap between germline ends came to 18 bases. There are 15 residues in the CDR3. CDR3 DNA sequence: TGCGCCAGCAGCCGGGAGGGAGGGGGTGTTACTGAAGCTTTCTTT. This codes for CASSREGGGVTEAFF.

The chain is built from TRBV7-6 and TRBJ2-1; D not resolved. The V gene lost 0 bases and the J gene lost 1 base, with 7 bases spanning the gap. The CDR3 runs to 15 residues. The germline gives CDR1 SGHVS, CDR2 FNYEAQ. Written as DNA, the CDR3 is TGTGCCAGCAGCTTAGCGTGGGGTTCCTACAATGAGCAGTTCTTC. Encoded protein: CASSLAWGSYNEQFF.

The chain recombines TRBV10-2 with TRBJ1-1; perhaps TRBD1 as D (5 bases). CDR1 and CDR2 (germline): WSHSY, SAAADI. The V end was cut by 6 bases, the J end by 0 bases, with 8 bases between. This CDR3 spans 13 amino acids. Here the CDR3 DNA reads TGCGCCAGCAGAGTGACAGTGAACACTGAAGCTTTCTTT. Translating it yields CASRVTVNTEAFF.

A few counts support this clone. This chain connects TRBV19 to TRBJ2-5; a possible D gene is TRBD1 (5 bases). The CDR3 spans 13 residues. V dropped 5 bases and J dropped 1 base, with 8 bases sitting between them. The germline V gene has CDR1 LNHDA and CDR2 SQIVND (reference sequence). DNA for the CDR3: TGTGCCAGTAGTGTCGACAGCCAAGAGACCCAGTACTTC. It yields the protein CASSVDSQETQYF.

This chain links TRBV6-2 or TRBV6-3 with TRBJ1-6, with a possible D match to TRBD1 (5 bases). Trimming removed 5 bases from V and 2 bases from J, with 13 bases in between. The CDR3 spans 16 residues. Looked up from germline, CDR1 is MNHEY and CDR2 is SVGEGT. CDR3 DNA sequence: TGTGCCAGCAGTAACCGGGGCAGGGCCTATAATTCACCCCTCCACTTT. This sequence encodes CASSNRGRAYNSPLHF.

This clone was observed a handful of times. CDR3 bases: TGTGCCACCAGTGATTGGAAGGATGCTGCCGGGGAGCTGTTTTTT. The encoded protein is CATSDWKDAAGELFF. The chain carries TRBV24-1 and TRBJ2-2; no definite D call. This CDR3 region has 15 residues. The V and J ends lost 2 bases and 6 bases respectively, with 12 bases between them. The V gene's germline CDR1 is KGHDR and CDR2 SFDVKD.